What follows describes a single TCR beta chain. The antigen remains undetermined. The entry originates in a study of T cells in Graves' hyperthyroidism and ophthalmopathy. Study outcomes and limitations: In validation, the model predicted ophthalmopathy. These predictions came a median about 6.2 months before onset. In blood, most of the thyroid clonotypes expanded above 0.001 were also present.

Researchers defined stable Graves' hyperthyroidism as no ophthalmopathy progression within 18 months. Regions amplified from RNA transcripts were the TCR beta CDR3 regions. The TCR CDR3 first-round RT-PCR relied on the HTBI primer set. From the multiplex PCR reads, TCRdb called clonotypes with MiXCR, one entry per CDR3 protein. The sample comprises around 450,000 distinct CDR3 sequences, less than 20% of which are singletons, and roughly 14% rests with the top ten. CDR3 size: 19 residues. Germline V gene lookup returns CDR1 LGHDT and CDR2 YNNKEL (reference sequence). The V and J ends lost 5 bases and 5 bases respectively, with 25 bases between them.

The chain uses TRBV3-1 and TRBJ2-6, with D perhaps TRBD2 (5 bases). The origin of this receptor is a woman aged 18-30 years with Graves' hyperthyroidism. The sample comprised blood. The CDR3 coding sequence is TGTGCCAGCAGCGCGAACCCCTATTCGGGGATGGGGAGGGCCAACGTCCTGACTTTC. It translates to CASSANPYSGMGRANVLTF.